This is a list of T cell receptor beta chains from one sample in a study of blood T cell repertoires in COVID-19. The protocol was immunoSEQ multiplex PCR, while the TCRdb copy is restricted to in-frame clones and leaves out a portion. There are about 34,000 clones in the sample; 80% occur only once, and approximately 14% lies in the top ten. Sequenced input: peripheral blood. The origin of the receptors is a woman between 65 and 79 years old with acute or convalescent COVID-19. CDR3s include the opening cysteine and the closing phenylalanine or tryptophan. The D gene is left open where the match is weak. Clone sizes are given selectively: once, few, many, or a class where the clone is expanded.

>-|19|TRBV9|TRBD2|TRBJ2-3
TGTGCCAGCAGCGTAGAACCGACGCTAGGAGCGGGGGCAGGAGATACGCAGTATTTT
CASSVEPTLGAGAGDTQYF
>-|14|TRBV19|TRBD2|TRBJ2-3
TGTGCCAGTAGGCCGGGACTACTCTCAGATACGCAGTATTTT
CASRPGLLSDTQYF
>-|17|TRBV7-9|TRBD2|TRBJ2-2
TGTGCCAGCAGCCCATACCCTAGCGGGGGTAGCACCGGGGAGCTGTTTTTT
CASSPYPSGGSTGELFF
>-|16|TRBV9|TRBD1|TRBJ2-1
TGTGCCAGCAGCGTTGGGACAGGACTTCCCTACAATGAGCAGTTCTTC
CASSVGTGLPYNEQFF
>-|14|TRBV5-1|TRBD2|TRBJ2-1
TGCGCCAGCAGCCCTGGACTAGCGGGAGGTTCGGCGTTCTTC
CASSPGLAGGSAFF
>-|15|TRBV7-2|-|TRBJ1-5
TGTGCCAGCAGCTTAGCCGGGGGGAGCAATCAGCCCCAGCATTTT
CASSLAGGSNQPQHF
>-|14|TRBV18|-|TRBJ1-4
TGTGCCAGCTCATCCCAAGACGGGAGTGAAAAACTGTTTTTT
CASSSQDGSEKLFF
>once|14|TRBV28|-|TRBJ1-6
TGTGCCAGCAGTTGGGGACATACTAATTCACCCCTCCACTTT
CASSWGHTNSPLHF
>-|15|TRBV6-6|-|TRBJ2-3
TGTGCCAGCAGTGCCCCGGGACATAGCACAGATACGCAGTATTTT
CASSAPGHSTDTQYF
>-|24|TRBV6-2/TRBV6-3|TRBD2|TRBJ2-1
TGTGCCAGCAGCCCGTCACAGGGACCCCTATCACTAGCGGGGGCCCCGAGCTCCTACAATGAGCAGTTCTTC
CASSPSQGPLSLAGAPSSYNEQFF
>-|17|TRBV18|TRBD2|TRBJ2-1
TGTGCCAGCTCACGGATGAGGGGACTAGCGGGAAGGGATGAGCAGTTCTTC
CASSRMRGLAGRDEQFF
>-|11|TRBV20-1|-|TRBJ2-1
TGCAGTGCTAGTTCTAGCATTGAGCAGTTCTTC
CSASSSIEQFF
>few|13|TRBV12-3/TRBV12-4|-|TRBJ2-4
TGTGCCAGCCGATCCGGGGGCAAAAACATTCAGTACTTC
CASRSGGKNIQYF